This T cell receptor beta chain was sequenced in a study of T-cell memory formation after mild COVID-19. As for the study in general: TCR clustering was largely donor specific. Broader study findings: Researchers report contracting CD4+ clones mostly in CM and EM, with CD8+ clones in EMRA. For second-wave clones that peaked at day 37, SARS-CoV-2 specificity went unverified.

As concerns this clonotype: The target antigen is unknown.

From 5'RACE with constant-segment primers came TCR alpha and TCR beta cDNA libraries that carried sample barcodes and UMIs. Each CDR3 protein is one row after TCRdb ran MiXCR on the 5' RACE reads. The repertoire has hundreds of thousands of distinct CDR3 sequences, 28% of them found once; the top ten carry roughly 14%. Germline loops: CDR1 SEHNR, CDR2 FQNEAQ (reference sequence). The CDR3 is made up of 17 amino acids. V was pared by 5 bases and J by 5 bases, with 24 bases between. The chain is built from TRBV7-9 and TRBJ2-5; D tentatively reads TRBD1 or TRBD2 (6 bases each). Material for sequencing was PBMCs or a T cell subset sorted from them (not recorded which). This receptor was identified in an adult woman who had mild COVID-19 (a few samples of this study predate the infection). Cell type and time point are not known. In DNA form, the CDR3 reads TGTGCCAGCAGCCAAAACACCCGGGGGCCGGCGAGGGAGACCCAGTACTTC. It is translated as CASSQNTRGPARETQYF.